A selection of T cell receptor beta chains follows, all from one sample in a study of early T cells in non-severe SARS-CoV-2 infection. TCRdb reprocessed the 5' RACE reads with MiXCR, giving one entry per CDR3 protein. The table has fewer than 120,000 distinct CDR3 sequences, around 12% seen once. Material: whole blood, obtained at baseline. Receptors were obtained from an adult who was a healthcare worker with PCR-confirmed SARS-CoV-2 infection or an uninfected control (not recorded which). CDR3s include the opening cysteine and the closing phenylalanine or tryptophan. The D gene is left open where the match is weak. Only part of the rows carry a size: once, few, many, or a class if the clone is expanded.

j_call v_call clone_size d_call cdr3_aa cdr3_nt
TRBJ2-3 TRBV6-2/TRBV6-3 . TRBD2 CASSRYPGAGSRDTQYF TGTGCCAGCAGTAGGTATCCAGGAGCGGGAAGCCGGGATACGCAGTATTTT
TRBJ2-7 TRBV7-2 few . CASSLGSSEQYF TGTGCCAGCAGCTTGGGTTCGTCGGAGCAGTACTTC
TRBJ1-5 TRBV27 . . CASSTGYQPQHF TGTGCCAGCAGTACAGGGTACCAGCCCCAGCATTTT
TRBJ1-2 TRBV6-1 few . CASLGHLRDGYTF TGTGCCAGCCTAGGACACCTCCGCGATGGCTACACCTTC
TRBJ2-3 TRBV19 once . CAIGTRGEDTQYF TGTGCCATTGGGACCCGGGGAGAAGATACGCAGTATTTT
TRBJ2-2 TRBV29-1 . . CSASRGPANTGELFF TGCAGCGCCTCCAGGGGACCTGCGAACACCGGGGAGCTGTTTTTT
TRBJ1-1 TRBV9 many . CASSARTSGGSTEAFF TGTGCCAGCAGCGCTAGGACGTCTGGGGGAAGCACTGAAGCTTTCTTT
TRBJ2-2 TRBV3-1 few . CASRRTDFSAGELFF TGTGCCAGCAGGCGGACAGACTTTTCTGCCGGGGAGCTGTTTTTT
TRBJ1-2 TRBV5-1 many . CASSLPGNYGYTF TGCGCCAGCAGCTTACCGGGGAATTATGGCTACACCTTC
TRBJ2-5 TRBV5-1 few . CASSLGLAETQYF TGCGCCAGCAGCTTAGGGCTAGCGGAGACCCAGTACTTC
TRBJ2-3 TRBV7-2 . . CASSWSGDTQYF TGTGCCAGCAGCTGGAGTGGAGATACGCAGTATTTT
TRBJ1-2 TRBV7-2 . TRBD1 CASSPGGAPSGYTF TGTGCCAGCAGCCCAGGGGGCGCTCCTAGTGGCTACACCTTC
TRBJ2-5 TRBV7-9 . . CASSSLNQTVF TGTGCCAGCAGCTCCTTGAACCAAACGGTCTTC
TRBJ2-3 TRBV7-3 few TRBD1 CASSYRGPEDTQYF TGTGCCAGCAGCTACAGGGGGCCGGAAGATACGCAGTATTTT
TRBJ2-1 TRBV6-1 few . CASSVSEGTNEQFF TGTGCCAGCAGTGTGTCAGAGGGTACGAATGAGCAGTTCTTC
TRBJ2-3 TRBV6-1 . . CASSEVGTDTQYF TGTGCCAGCAGTGAAGTGGGTACAGATACGCAGTATTTT
TRBJ2-3 TRBV6-2/TRBV6-3 many . CASSYSPKNTDTQYF TGTGCCAGCAGTTACTCTCCCAAAAACACAGATACGCAGTATTTT